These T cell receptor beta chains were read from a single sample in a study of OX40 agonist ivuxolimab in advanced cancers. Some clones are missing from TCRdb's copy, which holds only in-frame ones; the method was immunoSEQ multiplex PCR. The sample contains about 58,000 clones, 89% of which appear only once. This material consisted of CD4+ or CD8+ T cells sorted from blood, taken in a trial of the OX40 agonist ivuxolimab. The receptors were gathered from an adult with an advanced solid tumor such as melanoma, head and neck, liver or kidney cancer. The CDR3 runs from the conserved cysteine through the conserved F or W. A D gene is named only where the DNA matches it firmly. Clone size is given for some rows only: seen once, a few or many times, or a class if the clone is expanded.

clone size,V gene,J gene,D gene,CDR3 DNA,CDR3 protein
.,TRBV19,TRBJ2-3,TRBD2,TGTGCCAGTAGTATCAGAGGGGTACTAGCGGGAGATACGCAGTATTTT,CASSIRGVLAGDTQYF
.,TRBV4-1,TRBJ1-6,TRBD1,TGCGCCAGCAGCCAACCAACGACAGGGAATTCACCCCTCCACTTT,CASSQPTTGNSPLHF
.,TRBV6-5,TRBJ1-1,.,TGTGCCGGCAGTTACTCGAACAGGGACACTGAAGCTTTCTTT,CAGSYSNRDTEAFF
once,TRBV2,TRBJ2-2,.,TGTGCCAGCCAATCCCACGGGGAGCTGTTTTTT,CASQSHGELFF
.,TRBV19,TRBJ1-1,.,TGTGCCAGTAGTAGAGGGCGGAGAATGAACACTGAAGCTTTCTTT,CASSRGRRMNTEAFF
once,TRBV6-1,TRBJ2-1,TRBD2,TGTGCCAGCAGCCCCGGACTAGCGGATTACAATGAGCAGTTCTTC,CASSPGLADYNEQFF
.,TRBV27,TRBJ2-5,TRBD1,TGTGCCAGCAGTTTAGGATCTGGGACAGTGGAAGAGACCCAGTACTTC,CASSLGSGTVEETQYF
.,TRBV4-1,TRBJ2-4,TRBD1,TGCGCCAGCAGCCAAGTGGGACAGGAAAACATTCAGTACTTC,CASSQVGQENIQYF
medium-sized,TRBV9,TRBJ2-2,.,TGTGCCAGCAGCGTAGGGTGGGGAACCGGGGAGCTGTTTTTT,CASSVGWGTGELFF
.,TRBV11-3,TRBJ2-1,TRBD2,TGTGCCAGCAGCCCCGGGACTAGCGGGAGCATCTACAATGAGCAGTTCTTC,CASSPGTSGSIYNEQFF
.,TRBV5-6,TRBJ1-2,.,TGTGCCAGCAGCTTGGGACAGGTGCTCCTCTATGGCTACACCTTC,CASSLGQVLLYGYTF
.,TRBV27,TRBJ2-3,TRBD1,TGTGCCAGCAGCCCGGGACAGAACACAGATACGCAGTATTTT,CASSPGQNTDTQYF
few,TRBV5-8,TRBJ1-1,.,TGTGCCAGCAGCGCTGATACTAATACTGAAGCTTTCTTT,CASSADTNTEAFF
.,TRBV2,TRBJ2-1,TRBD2,TGTGCCAGCAGTGATCCGGGACTAGTAGATGGTGAGCAGTTCTTC,CASSDPGLVDGEQFF
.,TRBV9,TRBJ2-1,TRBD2,TGTGCCAGCAGCATCGGACTAGCGGGAGGGGCGAGCTCCTACAATGAGCAGTTCTTC,CASSIGLAGGASSYNEQFF
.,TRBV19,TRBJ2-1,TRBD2,TGTGCCAGTAGTTCGACCACCCGGACTAGCGGGAAAACTCGTGAGCAGTTCTTC,CASSSTTRTSGKTREQFF
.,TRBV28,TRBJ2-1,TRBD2,TGTGCCAGCAGTTTACGGCGGGAGGCGGCCGATGAGCAGTTCTTC,CASSLRREAADEQFF
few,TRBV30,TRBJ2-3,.,TGTGCCCACGAGGGGGGTGGGACAGATACGCAGTATTTT,CAHEGGGTDTQYF
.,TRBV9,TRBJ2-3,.,TGTGCCAGCAGCCCGCACGCCTCAAGCACAGATACGCAGTATTTT,CASSPHASSTDTQYF
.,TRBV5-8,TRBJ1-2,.,TGTGCCAGCAGCTACGGATTTCCCCTAACCTTC,CASSYGFPLTF
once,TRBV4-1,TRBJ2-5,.,TGCGCCAGCAGCCAAGAACAAGTAGGGGAAGAGCAGTACTTC,CASSQEQVGEEQYF
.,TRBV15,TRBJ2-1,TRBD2,TGTGCCACCAGACAGGGGCGGGAGGGCCGGGATGAGCAGTTCTTC,CATRQGREGRDEQFF
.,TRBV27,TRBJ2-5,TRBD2,TGTGCCAGCAGTCCATCGCTAGCGGGGGAGACCCAGTACTTC,CASSPSLAGETQYF
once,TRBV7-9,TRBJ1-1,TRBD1,TGTGCCAGCGGCGCAGGGGGGAACACTGAAGCTTTCTTT,CASGAGGNTEAFF
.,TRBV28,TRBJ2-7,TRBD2,TGTGCCACGCGAAGCTATGTGACTAGCGGGAGTGGGGAGCAGTACTTC,CATRSYVTSGSGEQYF
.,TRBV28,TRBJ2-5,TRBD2,TGTGCCAGCAGTCCCTCCAGCGCTAGCGGAGAGACCCAGTACTTC,CASSPSSASGETQYF
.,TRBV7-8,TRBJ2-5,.,TGTGCCAGCAGCCCCATGGCGTGGGAGACCCAGTACTTC,CASSPMAWETQYF
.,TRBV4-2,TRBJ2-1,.,TGTGCCAGCAGTCCGACCGCAAGCTCCTACAATGAGCAGTTCTTC,CASSPTASSYNEQFF
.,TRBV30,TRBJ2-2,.,TGTGCCTGGAGTAATAGCCCTCGGCAGGCCGGGGAGCTGTTTTTT,CAWSNSPRQAGELFF
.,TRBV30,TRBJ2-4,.,TGTGCCTGGGGGGACCGGAACATTCAGTACTTC,CAWGDRNIQYF
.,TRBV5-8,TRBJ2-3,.,TGTGCCAGCAGCTTGCAGGGGTCAGATACGCAGTATTTT,CASSLQGSDTQYF
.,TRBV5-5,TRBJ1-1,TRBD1,TGTGCCAGCAGCCCTCCCGGGACAGTGAACACTGAAGCTTTCTTT,CASSPPGTVNTEAFF
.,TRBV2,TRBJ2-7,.,TGTGCCAGCAGTGAAGGGTTCTACGAGCAGTACTTC,CASSEGFYEQYF
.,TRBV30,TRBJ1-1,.,TGTGCCTGGAGTGTAGGGACGGCTGAAGCTTTCTTT,CAWSVGTAEAFF
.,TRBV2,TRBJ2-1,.,TGTGCCAGCAGTGAGGTCCCCGGGACTTTCTACAATGAGCAGTTCTTC,CASSEVPGTFYNEQFF
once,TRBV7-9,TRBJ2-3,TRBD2,TGTGCCAGCAGCTTCGTCCGGGGAGGGCCCGGAACAGATACGCAGTATTTT,CASSFVRGGPGTDTQYF
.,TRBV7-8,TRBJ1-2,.,TGTGCCAGCAGCTTAAGTCGAGGGACCGCACACTATGGCTACACCTTC,CASSLSRGTAHYGYTF
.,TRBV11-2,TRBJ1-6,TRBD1,TGTGCCAGCAGCTCCGGGACAGTGAGCTCCTATAATTCACCCCTCCACTTT,CASSSGTVSSYNSPLHF
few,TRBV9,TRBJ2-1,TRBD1,TGTGCCAGCAGCGTAGGCGGTAGTTGGGGGACAGACAATGAGCAGTTCTTC,CASSVGGSWGTDNEQFF
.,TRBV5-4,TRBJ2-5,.,TGTGCCAGCAGCTTGGGTCGCAGCGGGCCACAAGAGACCCAGTACTTC,CASSLGRSGPQETQYF
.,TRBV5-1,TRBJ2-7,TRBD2,TGCGCCAGCAGTCCGGGACTAGCAAGGAACGAGCAGTACTTC,CASSPGLARNEQYF
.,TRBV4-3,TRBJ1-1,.,TGCGCCAGCAGCCAGGCAAGAAGGAAGGCAGCACCTTTCCTGGACACTGAAGCTTTCTTT,CASSQARRKAAPFLDTEAFF
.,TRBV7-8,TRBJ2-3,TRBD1,TGTGCCAGCAGCTTTAGGTGGACTGGACAGGGTGCATTTTCCACAGATACGCAGTATTTT,CASSFRWTGQGAFSTDTQYF
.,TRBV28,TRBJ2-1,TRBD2,TGTGCCAGCAGTCCCCTAGCGGGAGGCCTCTACAATGAGCAGTTCTTC,CASSPLAGGLYNEQFF
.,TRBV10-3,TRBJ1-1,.,TGTGCCATCAGTGTGACAGACCCGAACACTGAAGCTTTCTTT,CAISVTDPNTEAFF
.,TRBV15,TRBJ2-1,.,TGTGCCACCAGCAGAGATTGGGGGCGCGGGAATGAGCAGTTCTTC,CATSRDWGRGNEQFF
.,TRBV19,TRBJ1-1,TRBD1,TGTGCCAGTAGCAGCGGACAGGGATACACTGAAGCTTTCTTT,CASSSGQGYTEAFF
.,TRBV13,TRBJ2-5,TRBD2,TGTGCCAGCAGCTCCCGGACTAGCGGGAGGAGTGAGACCCAGTACTTC,CASSSRTSGRSETQYF
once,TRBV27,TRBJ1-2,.,TGTGCCAGCAGTGGTTCCCCGGTGGTAGGATTCTATGGCTACACCTTC,CASSGSPVVGFYGYTF